The 7 T cell receptor beta chains given below trace back to one sample, sequenced in a study of early T cells in non-severe SARS-CoV-2 infection. MiXCR, applied by TCRdb to the 5' RACE reads, yields one record per CDR3 protein. The table lists roughly 26,000 distinct CDR3 sequences, around 5.5% of them singletons. The sample taken for sequencing was whole blood. The receptors were sampled from an adult who was a healthcare worker with PCR-confirmed SARS-CoV-2 infection or an uninfected control (not recorded which).

This clonotype was counted many times. CDR3 nucleotides: TGTGCCTCAGCATACACAGTTAACTATGGCTACACCTTC. Encoded protein: CASAYTVNYGYTF. The chain joins TRBV27 to TRBJ1-2; D unclear. CDR1 and CDR2 from the germline V gene are MNHEY and SMNVEV (reference sequence). Between the trimmed V and J ends, which lost 11 bases and 1 base, there was a span of 14 bases. The CDR3 has 13 amino acids.

The sample holds many counts of this clonotype. V gene TRBV29-1 combines with J gene TRBJ2-7; the D gene is possibly TRBD1 (7 bases). Looked up from germline, CDR1 is SQVTM and CDR2 is ANQGSEA. The CDR3 extends over 14 amino acids. V was pared by 8 bases and J by 7 bases, with 24 bases between. CDR3 amino acids: CSFLSGTAGGEQYF. CDR3 nucleotides: TGCAGCTTCCTGTCCGGGACAGCGGGTGGAGAGCAGTACTTC.

The table lists this clonotype with a few counts. DNA of the CDR3: TGTGCCAGCAGCTTAGTAAAGGGACCAAGCTATGGCTACACCTTC. This encodes CASSLVKGPSYGYTF. The rearrangement joins TRBV7-8 to TRBJ1-2; TRBD1 might be the D (5 bases). Trimming took off 1 base at V and 4 bases at J, with 13 bases between the two ends. Germline V gene sequence: CDR1 SGHVS, CDR2 FQNEAQ. This CDR3 spans 15 amino acids. Supplemented by reference TRBV7-8 and TRBJ1-2, the full variable domain reads GAGVSQSPRYKVAKRGQDVALRCDPISGHVSLFWYQQALGQGPEFLTYFQNEAQLDKSGLPSDRFFAERPEGSVSTLKIQRTQQEDSAVYLCASSLVKGPSYGYTFGSGTRLTVV.

This clonotype appeared a few times. The rearrangement links TRBV5-1 to TRBJ2-2, with D possibly TRBD2 on 5 matching bases. V shed 3 bases and J shed 5 bases, with 11 bases lying between them. Germline CDR1 SGHRS, CDR2 YFSETQ. This CDR3 is built from 14 residues. The CDR3 loop is CASSSMTGTGELFF. The CDR3 DNA reads TGCGCCAGCAGCTCGATGACGGGGACCGGGGAGCTGTTTTTT.

The chain couples TRBV7-6 to TRBJ2-2, with D perhaps matching TRBD1 (5 bases). Trimming cost V 6 bases and J 2 bases, with 13 bases left between them. CDR1 is SGHVS, CDR2 FNYEAQ, per germline. The CDR3 loop spans 15 amino acids. This CDR3 is CASSQDSANTGELFF. CDR3 bases: TGTGCCAGCAGTCAAGACAGCGCTAACACCGGGGAGCTGTTTTTT.

This clonotype has more than one count but fewer than ten. CDR3 coding DNA: TGTGCCAGCAGTCCCCGTGGGGGGGGAACGGGAGAAGCTTTCTTT. Translation gives CASSPRGGGTGEAFF. The J gene is TRBJ1-1, the V gene TRBV12-3 or TRBV12-4; a weak D match, TRBD1 (5 bases). The CDR3 has 15 amino acids. The V end lost 5 bases, the J end lost 8 bases, and 21 bases lay between the germline ends.

In this sample, this clonotype turned up many times. This chain connects TRBV9 to TRBJ1-6, with D possibly TRBD1 on 5 matching bases. The CDR3 contains 15 residues. Germline lookup yields CDR1 SGDLS and CDR2 YYNGEE. V lost 0 bases, J lost 7 bases, and 11 bases lay in between. CDR3 protein: CASSVEGRGNSPLHF. The CDR3 nucleotides read TGTGCCAGCAGCGTAGAGGGACGGGGGAATTCACCCCTCCACTTT.